This TCR beta chain appears in the sequencing data of a study of OX40 agonist ivuxolimab in advanced cancers. Germline-derived CDR1 and CDR2 are LGHNT and FRNRAP. CDR3 length: 15 residues. Trimming stripped 0 bases from V and 4 bases from J, with 12 bases between. The table came from immunoSEQ multiplex PCR; TCRdb's copy has only in-frame clones and leaves some out. The sample has under 100,000 clones, around 80% seen once. Sequencing used CD4+ or CD8+ T cells sorted from blood, obtained in a trial of the OX40 agonist ivuxolimab. J is TRBJ1-1 and V is TRBV12-5, with D hard to call. The receptor's source is an adult with an advanced solid tumor such as melanoma, head and neck, liver or kidney cancer. This chain's CDR3 is CASGLVMGRITEAFF. The CDR3 DNA reads TGTGCTAGTGGTTTGGTAATGGGGAGGATCACTGAAGCTTTCTTT. The variable domain in full, completed from reference TRBV12-5 and TRBJ1-1, reads DARVTQTPRHKVTEMGQEVTMRCQPILGHNTVFWYRQTMMQGLELLAYFRNRAPLDDSGMPKDRFSAEMPDATLATLKIQPSEPRDSAVYFCASGLVMGRITEAFFGQGTRLTVV.